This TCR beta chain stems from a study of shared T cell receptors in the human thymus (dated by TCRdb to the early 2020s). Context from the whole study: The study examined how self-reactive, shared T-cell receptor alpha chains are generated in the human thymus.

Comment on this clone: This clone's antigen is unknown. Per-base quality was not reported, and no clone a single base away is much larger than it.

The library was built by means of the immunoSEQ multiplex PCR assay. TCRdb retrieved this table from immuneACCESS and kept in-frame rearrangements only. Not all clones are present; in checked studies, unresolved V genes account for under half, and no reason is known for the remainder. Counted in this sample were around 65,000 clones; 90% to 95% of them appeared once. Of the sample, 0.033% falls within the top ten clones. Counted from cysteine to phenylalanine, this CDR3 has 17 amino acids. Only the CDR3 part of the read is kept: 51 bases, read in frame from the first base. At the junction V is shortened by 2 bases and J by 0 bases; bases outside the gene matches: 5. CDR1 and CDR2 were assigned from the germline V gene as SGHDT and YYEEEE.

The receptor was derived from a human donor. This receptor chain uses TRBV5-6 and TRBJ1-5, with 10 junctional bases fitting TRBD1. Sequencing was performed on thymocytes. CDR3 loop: CASSFTGTGDSNQPQHF. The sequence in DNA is TGTGCCAGCAGCTTTACCGGGACAGGGGATAGCAATCAGCCCCAGCATTTT.